This T cell receptor beta chain is from a study of Graves' ophthalmopathy and Graves' hyperthyroidism. Overall study: Stable hyperthyroidism meant no ophthalmopathy within 18 months of follow-up.

Amplification targeted the TCR beta CDR3 regions, with RNA transcripts as the source material. Second-round multiplex PCR came after a first-round RT-PCR that employed HTBI primers. Each CDR3 protein gets one entry after TCRdb re-called the multiplex PCR reads with MiXCR. The sample carries about 1.1 million distinct CDR3 sequences, roughly two fifths recorded once. This CDR3 contains 14 residues. Germline CDR1 reads SEHNR; CDR2 reads FQNEAQ (reference sequence). V lost 6 bases and J lost 5; bases outside the gene matches: 9. The source material was peripheral blood or thyroid tissue (not recorded which). The V and J genes are TRBV7-9 and TRBJ1-2; TRBD1 aligns across 7 bases. The source of this sequence is an adult man with Graves' hyperthyroidism. This CDR3 is CASSPPTGEYGYTF. CDR3 nucleotides: TGTGCCAGCAGTCCGCCTACAGGGGAGTATGGCTACACCTTC.